Listed here are 24 T cell receptor beta chains from one sample, sequenced in a study of blood T cell repertoires in COVID-19. Generated by immunoSEQ multiplex PCR, the TCRdb table keeps only in-frame clones and is missing some. The table has some 200,000 clones, around 85% seen once. Sequenced material: peripheral blood. These receptors all come from a woman older than 75 with acute or convalescent COVID-19.

The chain employs TRBV27 and TRBJ1-1; D gene ambiguous. The V and J ends lost 3 bases and 4 bases respectively, with 9 bases between them. The CDR3 contains 13 residues. Germline CDR1 MNHEY, CDR2 SMNVEV (reference sequence). The CDR3 here is CASSFRSGTEAFF. For the CDR3, the DNA is TGTGCCAGCAGTTTTCGCAGTGGCACTGAAGCTTTCTTT.

This chain connects TRBV9 to TRBJ2-5, with D perhaps TRBD2 (7 bases). This CDR3 is built from 13 residues. CDR1 SGDLS and CDR2 YYNGEE come from the germline V gene. V was cut by 4 bases and J by 4 bases, with 11 bases left in between. As DNA, the CDR3 is TGTGCCAGCAGCCATAGGGGGGGAGAGACCCAGTACTTC. It translates to CASSHRGGETQYF.

In its sample, this clone was seen once. The V gene is TRBV19, the J gene TRBJ2-5; TRBD2 agrees at 9 bases. The germline CDR1 and CDR2 sequences are LNHDA and SQIVND (reference sequence). This CDR3 has 14 residues. The V segment lost 5 bases and the J segment 4 bases; nucleotides outside the gene matches: 5. The CDR3 spells CASSPGLARETQYF. Here the CDR3 DNA reads TGTGCCAGTAGTCCGGGACTAGCAAGAGAGACCCAGTACTTC. Looking up the rest from reference TRBV19 and TRBJ2-5 gives the full variable domain: DGGITQSPKYLFRKEGQNVTLSCEQNLNHDAMYWYRQDPGQGLRLIYYSQIVNDFQKGDIAEGYSVSREKKESFPLTVTSAQKNPTAFYLCASSPGLARETQYFGPGTRLLVL.

This clone occurred once. The chain has TRBV3-1 (or the pseudogene TRBV3-2) and TRBJ1-1; 8 positions agree with TRBD1. This CDR3 contains 16 residues. The germline V gene encodes CDR1 LGHDT and CDR2 YNNKEL (reference sequence). V lost 1 base and J lost 0; bases outside the gene matches: 4. The CDR3 spells CASSQGRGRLNTEAFF. The CDR3 DNA reads as TGTGCCAGCAGCCAAGGCAGGGGGCGATTGAACACTGAAGCTTTCTTT.

A few counts support this clone. This chain links TRBV5-1 with TRBJ2-1, with 7 bases that match TRBD2. There are 14 residues in the CDR3. CDR1 and CDR2 from the germline V gene are SGHRS and YFSETQ. V shed 3 bases, J shed 7 bases, and the junction held 7 bases outside the gene matches. CDR3 amino acids: CASSWRAGTNEQFF. The CDR3, as DNA: TGCGCCAGCAGCTGGAGAGCGGGAACAAATGAGCAGTTCTTC.

J is TRBJ2-7 and V is TRBV5-1; 9 nucleotides match TRBD1. Germline CDR1 reads SGHRS; CDR2 reads YFSETQ. The ends lost 3 bases at V and 3 bases at J; junction bases unmatched: 4. The CDR3 length is 14 residues. CDR3 DNA sequence: TGCGCCAGCAGCTCGACGGGACAGGGCTACGAGCAGTACTTC. It specifies CASSSTGQGYEQYF.

This chain uses TRBV6-6 with TRBJ2-1, with a tentative D call TRBD2 (7 bases). The CDR3 runs to 16 residues. Per the germline V gene, CDR1 is MNHNY and CDR2 is SVGAGI (reference sequence). Trimming stripped 5 bases from V and 5 bases from J, with 19 bases between. The CDR3 reads CASSVGGADRNNEQFF. CDR3 nucleotide sequence: TGTGCCAGCAGTGTGGGGGGGGCCGATCGGAACAATGAGCAGTTCTTC.

On this clone: This sample also contains other DNA sequences that code for the same CDR3. The chain couples TRBV6-5 to TRBJ1-1, with D maybe TRBD1 (5 bases). This CDR3 has 14 amino acids. With 0 bases removed from V and 2 bases from J, the gap between germline ends came to 7 bases. The germline gives CDR1 MNHEY, CDR2 SVGAGI. This CDR3 reads CASSYSGGNTEAFF. The CDR3 DNA reads as TGTGCCAGCAGTTACTCGGGGGGTAACACTGAAGCTTTCTTT.

V usage is TRBV7-9 and J usage is TRBJ1-5; possibly TRBD1 for D (6 bases). CDR1 is SEHNR, CDR2 FQNEAQ, per germline (reference sequence). This CDR3 region has 13 residues. The V end lost 6 bases, the J end lost 6 bases, and 12 bases lay between the germline ends. Here the CDR3 DNA reads TGTGCCAGCAGTCTACAGGGTAGTCAGCCCCAGCATTTT. It is translated as CASSLQGSQPQHF.

The V call is TRBV20-1, the J call TRBJ2-7; no clear D. The ends were cut back, 1 base at V and 6 bases at J, with 7 bases in the middle. Germline V CDR1 and CDR2: DFQATT, SNEGSKA (reference sequence). The CDR3 consists of 11 residues. The CDR3 loop is CSARGYGEQYF. CDR3 bases: TGCAGTGCTAGAGGTTACGGCGAGCAGTACTTC.

This clone was found once. V usage is TRBV10-3 and J usage is TRBJ1-5; unclear D gene. CDR1 is ENHRY and CDR2 is SYGVKD in the germline V gene. The length of the CDR3 is 13 residues. In DNA form, the CDR3 reads TGTGCATCCCAACAGAGTGGCAATCAGCCCCAGCATTTT. It specifies CASQQSGNQPQHF.

The V call is TRBV6-1, the J call TRBJ2-1; D is unresolved. This CDR3 is 13 amino acids long. Between the trimmed V and J ends, which lost 1 base and 3 bases, there was a span of 4 bases. Germline values: CDR1 MNHNS, CDR2 SASEGT. In DNA form, the CDR3 reads TGTGCCAGCAGTGAAGACTACTACAATGAGCAGTTCTTC. Residues: CASSEDYYNEQFF.

The V and J genes are TRBV5-6 and TRBJ2-1; the D gene is possibly TRBD2 (5 bases). V lost 2 bases to trimming and J lost 10 bases, with 13 bases between them. Germline CDR1 reads SGHDT; CDR2 reads YYEEEE. There are 13 residues in the CDR3. CDR3 residues: CASSLGGFGEQFF. DNA for the CDR3: TGTGCCAGCAGCTTAGGAGGCTTCGGGGAGCAGTTCTTC.

This rearrangement joins TRBV5-1 to TRBJ2-1; D is unclear. The CDR3 contains 14 residues. Between the trimmed V and J ends, which lost 4 bases and 8 bases, there was a span of 16 bases. Germline V gene sequence: CDR1 SGHRS, CDR2 YFSETQ. CDR3 DNA: TGCGCCAGCAGCCCCCGGGTGACTTCTTATGAGCAGTTCTTC. Encoded protein: CASSPRVTSYEQFF. Full variable domain (remainder filled in from reference TRBV5-1 and TRBJ2-1): KAGVTQTPRYLIKTRGQQVTLSCSPISGHRSVSWYQQTPGQGLQFLFEYFSETQRNKGNFPGRFSGRQFSNSRSEMNVSTLELGDSALYLCASSPRVTSYEQFFGPGTRLTVL.

V is TRBV9 and J is TRBJ2-1, with 11 bases matching TRBD2. V shed 0 bases and J 5 bases; nucleotides not matched to a gene: 13. In germline, CDR1 is SGDLS, CDR2 YYNGEE. The CDR3 sequence is 19 residues long. This chain's CDR3 is CASSVETSGSWARNNEQFF. CDR3 bases: TGTGCCAGCAGCGTAGAAACTAGCGGGAGCTGGGCCCGGAACAATGAGCAGTTCTTC.

The chain has TRBV2 and TRBJ1-1; D is possibly TRBD1 (6 bases). The CDR3 has 14 residues. Trimming pared 6 bases from V and 3 bases from J, leaving 14 bases between. Germline V gene data show CDR1 as SNHLY and CDR2 as FYNNEI. CDR3 loop: CASRSDSADTEAFF. The CDR3 DNA reads TGTGCCAGCAGATCGGACAGCGCCGACACTGAAGCTTTCTTT.

This chain uses TRBV3-1 (or the pseudogene TRBV3-2) with TRBJ1-2; 12 bases line up with TRBD1. V trimming: 5 bases; J trimming: 2 bases; junction bases outside the gene matches: 9. Germline V gene lookup returns CDR1 LGHDT and CDR2 YNNKEL (reference sequence). The CDR3 length is 17 residues. CDR3 bases: TGTGCCAGCAGCACTCAACCGGGACAGGGGGCCAACTATGGCTACACCTTC. It encodes CASSTQPGQGANYGYTF.

The chain links TRBV5-4 to TRBJ2-1; 15 positions agree with TRBD2. The CDR3 totals 17 residues. Germline V lookup: CDR1 SGHNT, CDR2 YYREEE (reference sequence). The ends lost 4 bases at V and 9 bases at J; junction bases unmatched: 11. This chain's CDR3 is CASSPRTSGRAIPEQFF. The CDR3 DNA is TGTGCCAGCAGCCCCAGGACTAGCGGGAGGGCCATTCCTGAGCAGTTCTTC.

The chain combines TRBV11-2 with TRBJ2-1; 7 bases map to TRBD2. V shed 0 bases, J shed 5 bases, and the junction held 1 base outside the gene matches. Germline-derived CDR1 and CDR2 are SGHAT and FQNNGV. CDR3 length: 14 amino acids. As DNA, the CDR3 is TGTGCCAGCAGCTTAGAGGGAGGGAACAATGAGCAGTTCTTC. As protein: CASSLEGGNNEQFF. The full variable domain, with the rest looked up from reference TRBV11-2 and TRBJ2-1, is EAGVAQSPRYKIIEKRQSVAFWCNPISGHATLYWYQQILGQGPKLLIQFQNNGVVDDSQLPKDRFSAERLKGVDSTLKIQPAKLEDSAVYLCASSLEGGNNEQFFGPGTRLTVL.

V is TRBV5-1 and J is TRBJ2-7, with 11 positions matching TRBD2. The CDR3 is 16 amino acids. Germline trimming cut 2 bases from V and 2 bases from J; bases unmatched to any gene: 6. CDR1 and CDR2 from the germline V gene are SGHRS and YFSETQ. CDR3 sequence: CASSFTSGRGAYEQYF. CDR3 coding DNA: TGCGCCAGCAGCTTCACTAGCGGGAGAGGCGCCTACGAGCAGTACTTC. Complete variable domain (other parts from reference TRBV5-1 and TRBJ2-7): KAGVTQTPRYLIKTRGQQVTLSCSPISGHRSVSWYQQTPGQGLQFLFEYFSETQRNKGNFPGRFSGRQFSNSRSEMNVSTLELGDSALYLCASSFTSGRGAYEQYFGPGTRLTVT.

This clone is a singleton in its sample. The CDR3 DNA reads TGCAGCGCCCGGGACAGGGGGAACACTGAAGCTTTCTTT. This gives the protein CSARDRGNTEAFF. J is TRBJ1-1 and V is TRBV29-1; 10 bases line up with TRBD1. Germline assignment: CDR1 SQVTM and CDR2 ANQGSEA. The CDR3 is 13 residues long. V was pared by 7 bases and J by 1 base, with 3 bases of the junction left unmatched.

The V and J genes are TRBV27 and TRBJ2-3, with D perhaps matching TRBD1 (5 bases). Germline-derived CDR1 and CDR2 are MNHEY and SMNVEV (reference sequence). Trimming shortened V by 2 bases and J by 3 bases, and 6 bases separated the two germline ends. The CDR3 consists of 13 residues. This CDR3 reads CASSLRGTDTQYF. CDR3 bases: TGTGCCAGCAGTTTAAGGGGTACAGATACGCAGTATTTT.

The chain joins TRBV5-1 to TRBJ1-4, with D maybe TRBD1 (5 bases). V was shortened by 2 bases and J by 7 bases, with 12 bases between the two germline ends. The CDR3 has 14 residues. From germline, CDR1 is SGHRS and CDR2 YFSETQ. The CDR3 DNA follows: TGCGCCAGCAGCTTATGGCCCGACAGTGAAAAACTGTTTTTT. It specifies CASSLWPDSEKLFF.

In the case of this clone: The sample has other DNA sequences that encode this CDR3 too. V is TRBV14 and J is TRBJ1-1; weak D call: TRBD1 (6 bases). This CDR3 region has 15 residues. Germline lookup yields CDR1 SGHDN and CDR2 FVKESK. The ends were cut back, 0 bases at V and 5 bases at J, with 13 bases in the middle. This chain's CDR3 is CASSQEGARWTEAFF. CDR3 DNA sequence: TGTGCCAGCAGCCAAGAGGGGGCACGGTGGACTGAAGCTTTCTTT.